Sequencing of this T cell receptor (beta chain) was carried out in a study of T cell responses to AZD1222 COVID-19 vaccine. Whole-study context: Second-dose intervals near 4 or 12 weeks were combined. General study points: Spike-specific TCR breadth and depth went up after people got two AZD1222 doses.

As regards this clone: Its antigen is undetermined.

Here immunoSEQ multiplex PCR was the method, and the copy in TCRdb shows in-frame clones only, minus some. Altogether 120,000 or so clones are present, roughly 90% being singletons, with the ten largest covering about 1.6%. The CDR3 loop spans 15 amino acids. Germline V CDR1 and CDR2: LGHDT, YNNKEL (reference sequence). V trimming: 5 bases; J trimming: 2 bases; junction bases outside the gene matches: 8. The receptor's source is an adult in good health. V is TRBV3-1 (or the pseudogene TRBV3-2) and J is TRBJ2-5; 7 nucleotides align to TRBD2. The specimen comprised peripheral blood, sampled on day 0 of AZD1222 vaccination. CDR3 sequence reads: CASSLPLAEQETQYF. CDR3 bases: TGTGCCAGCAGCTTACCTCTAGCGGAACAAGAGACCCAGTACTTC.